A single T cell receptor (beta chain) is shown here with its context. What it binds is not known. The data were obtained in a study of CD4 T cells in relation to SARS-CoV-2 and coronaviruses. About the research overall: After nine to eleven days of antigen culture, PBMC TCR beta CDR3s were sequenced.

TCRdb keeps only in-frame clones here, not all; method: immunoSEQ multiplex PCR. The sample holds about 36,000 clones; around four fifths are singletons and the top ten take about 2.8%. The V and J ends lost 1 base and 9 bases respectively, with 16 bases between them. The length of the CDR3 is 14 residues. The germline CDR1 and CDR2 sequences are SGHDN and FVKESK. The rearrangement links TRBV14 to TRBJ2-7, with D maybe TRBD2 (5 bases). The sequenced sample consisted of memory CD4+ T cells from PBMCs, cultured in vitro. The TCR originated in an adult with COVID-19. CDR3 nucleotide sequence: TGTGCCAGCAGCCAAGCGGGGAGCGAGTTAGGGCAGTACTTC. Amino acid sequence: CASSQAGSELGQYF.